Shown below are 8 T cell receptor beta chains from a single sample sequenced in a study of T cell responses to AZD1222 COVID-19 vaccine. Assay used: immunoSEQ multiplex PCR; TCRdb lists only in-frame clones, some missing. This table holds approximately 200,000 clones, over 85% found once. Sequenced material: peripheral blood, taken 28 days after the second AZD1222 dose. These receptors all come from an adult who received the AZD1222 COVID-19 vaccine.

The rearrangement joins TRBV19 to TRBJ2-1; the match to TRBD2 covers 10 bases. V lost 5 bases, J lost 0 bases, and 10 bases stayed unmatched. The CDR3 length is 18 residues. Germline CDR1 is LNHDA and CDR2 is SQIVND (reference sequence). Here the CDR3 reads CASSPRLAGGSSYNEQFF. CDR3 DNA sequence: TGTGCCAGTAGTCCGCGACTAGCGGGCGGGAGCTCCTACAATGAGCAGTTCTTC.

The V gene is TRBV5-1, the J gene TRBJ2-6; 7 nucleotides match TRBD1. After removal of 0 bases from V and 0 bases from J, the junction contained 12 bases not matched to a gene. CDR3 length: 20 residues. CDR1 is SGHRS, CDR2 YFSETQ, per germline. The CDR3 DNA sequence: TGCGCCAGCAGCTTGGAAGCCGTACAGGGGTTGTTCTCTGGGGCCAACGTCCTGACTTTC. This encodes CASSLEAVQGLFSGANVLTF.

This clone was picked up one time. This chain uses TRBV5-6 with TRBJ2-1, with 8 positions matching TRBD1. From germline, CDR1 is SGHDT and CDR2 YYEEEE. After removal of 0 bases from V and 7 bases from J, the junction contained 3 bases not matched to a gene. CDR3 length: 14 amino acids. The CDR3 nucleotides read TGTGCCAGCAGCTTGGGACAGGGGTTAAATGAGCAGTTCTTC. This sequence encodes CASSLGQGLNEQFF.

As DNA, the CDR3 is TGCAGTGCCTACACCGTTGCTGGAGCTTTCTTT. Translation gives CSAYTVAGAFF. This chain connects TRBV20-1 to TRBJ1-1; D unresolved. The CDR3 has 11 residues. Deletions cut 6 bases from V and 10 bases from J, with 15 bases between. CDR1 DFQATT and CDR2 SNEGSKA come from the germline V gene (reference sequence).

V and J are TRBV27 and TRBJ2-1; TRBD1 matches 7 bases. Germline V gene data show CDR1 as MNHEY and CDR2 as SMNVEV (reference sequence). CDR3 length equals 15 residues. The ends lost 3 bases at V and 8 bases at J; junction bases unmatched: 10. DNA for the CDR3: TGTGCCAGCAGTTTCAGGACAGGCATGTGGCATGAGCAGTTCTTC. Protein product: CASSFRTGMWHEQFF.

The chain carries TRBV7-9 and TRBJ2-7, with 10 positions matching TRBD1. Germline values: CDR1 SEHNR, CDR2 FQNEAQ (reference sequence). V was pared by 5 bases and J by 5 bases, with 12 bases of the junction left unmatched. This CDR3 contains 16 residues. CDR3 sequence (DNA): TGTGCCAGCAGCCCACGGGACAGGGGAGTCTTCGACGAGCAGTACTTC. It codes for CASSPRDRGVFDEQYF.

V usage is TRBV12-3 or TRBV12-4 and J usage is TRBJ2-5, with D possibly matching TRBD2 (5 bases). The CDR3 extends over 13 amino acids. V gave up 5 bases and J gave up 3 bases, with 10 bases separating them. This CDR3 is CASSPGLKETQYF. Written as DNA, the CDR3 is TGTGCCAGCAGTCCCGGACTTAAAGAGACCCAGTACTTC.

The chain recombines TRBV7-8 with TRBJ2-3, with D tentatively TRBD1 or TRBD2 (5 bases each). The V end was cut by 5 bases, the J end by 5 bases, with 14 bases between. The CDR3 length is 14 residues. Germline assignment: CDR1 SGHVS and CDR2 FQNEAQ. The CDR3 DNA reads TGTGCCAGCAGCCCCCTGGGGGATAGAGATACGCAGTATTTT. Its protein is CASSPLGDRDTQYF.